This T cell receptor beta chain derives from a study of T-cell reconstitution after alpha-beta-depleted transplantation in children. Points from the study as a whole: It was newly produced T cells that mostly accounted for T-cell counts and diversity one year after transplant. Surviving recipient T cells and thymic progenitors accounted for the high day-60 TCRbeta diversity observed in some patients. Two months or so post-transplant, alpha-beta T cells reportedly derived from several hundred expanded graft clones.

It was with unique molecular identifiers that the TCRbeta library was prepared. MiXCR, applied by TCRdb to the PCR reads, yields one record per CDR3 protein. The data hold 700,000 to 850,000 distinct CDR3 sequences, with 15% to 20% observed a single time. J was trimmed by 2 bases and V by 2 bases; bases with no gene match: 7. This CDR3 region has 16 residues. Germline values: CDR1 SGHRS, CDR2 YFSETQ. This clonotype has only a few counts. The antigen is undetermined. The sequencing here drew on PBMCs, mostly from graft donor cells, taken 360 days after TCRalphabeta/CD19-depleted stem cell transplant. The rearrangement uses TRBV5-1 and TRBJ2-7; the match to TRBD1 covers 10 bases. The clonotype was recovered from a male patient younger than 18 who had a stem cell transplant for acute lymphoblastic leukemia, so the T cells may come from the graft donor. The CDR3 DNA sequence: TGCGCCAGCAGCTTTCCCTCGGGACAGGGGACCTACGAGCAGTACTTC. It yields the protein CASSFPSGQGTYEQYF.